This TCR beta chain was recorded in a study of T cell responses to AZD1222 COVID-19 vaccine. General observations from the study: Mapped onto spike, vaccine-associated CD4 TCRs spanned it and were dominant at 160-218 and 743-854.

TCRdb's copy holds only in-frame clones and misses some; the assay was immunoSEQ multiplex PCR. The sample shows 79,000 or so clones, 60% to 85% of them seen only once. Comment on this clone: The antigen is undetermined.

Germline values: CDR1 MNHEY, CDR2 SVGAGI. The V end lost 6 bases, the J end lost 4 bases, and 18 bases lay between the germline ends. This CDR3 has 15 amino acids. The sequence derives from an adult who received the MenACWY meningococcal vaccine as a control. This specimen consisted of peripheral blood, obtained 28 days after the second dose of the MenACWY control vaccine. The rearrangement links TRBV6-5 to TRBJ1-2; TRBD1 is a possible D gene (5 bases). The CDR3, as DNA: TGTGCCAGCAGCTCCAGGGTCTCTAAGGCCTATGGCTACACCTTC. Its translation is CASSSRVSKAYGYTF.